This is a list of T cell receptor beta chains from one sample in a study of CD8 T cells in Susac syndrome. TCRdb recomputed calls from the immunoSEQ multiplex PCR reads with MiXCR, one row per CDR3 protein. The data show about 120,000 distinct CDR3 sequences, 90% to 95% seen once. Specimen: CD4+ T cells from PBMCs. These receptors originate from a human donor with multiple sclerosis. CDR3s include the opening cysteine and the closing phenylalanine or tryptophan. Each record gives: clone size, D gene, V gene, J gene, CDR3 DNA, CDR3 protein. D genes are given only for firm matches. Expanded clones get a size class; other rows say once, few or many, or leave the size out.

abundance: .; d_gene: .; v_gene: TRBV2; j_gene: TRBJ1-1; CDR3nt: TGTGCCAGCAGTGAGCGCAAGGGCGCAGGGACTGAAGCTTTCTTT; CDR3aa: CASSERKGAGTEAFF
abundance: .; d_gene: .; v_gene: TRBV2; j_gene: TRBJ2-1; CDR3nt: TGTGCCAGCAGTGAAAGGAGGTACAATGAGCAGTTCTTC; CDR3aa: CASSERRYNEQFF
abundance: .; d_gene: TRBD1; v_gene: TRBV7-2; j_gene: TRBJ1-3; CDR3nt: TGTGCCAGCAGCCCTTACAGGGGTTCCTCTGGAAACACCATATATTTT; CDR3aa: CASSPYRGSSGNTIYF
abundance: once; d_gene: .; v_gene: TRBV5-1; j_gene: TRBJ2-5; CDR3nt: TGCGCCAGCAGCGGGCCCGTGCAAGAGACCCAGTACTTC; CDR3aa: CASSGPVQETQYF
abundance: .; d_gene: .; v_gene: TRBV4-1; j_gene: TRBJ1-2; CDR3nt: TGCGCCAGCAGCCAAGCTGGGGAAGGCTACACCTTC; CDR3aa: CASSQAGEGYTF
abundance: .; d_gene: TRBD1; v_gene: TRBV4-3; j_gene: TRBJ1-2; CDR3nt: TGCGCCAGCAGCCAAGATGACGCAGGGGGCAACTATGGCTACACCTTC; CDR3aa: CASSQDDAGGNYGYTF
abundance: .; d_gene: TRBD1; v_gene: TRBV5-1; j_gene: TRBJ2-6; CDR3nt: TGCGCCAGCAGCGCGGCTTGGGACAGGGAATCTTGGGGGGCCAACGTCCTGACTTTC; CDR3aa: CASSAAWDRESWGANVLTF
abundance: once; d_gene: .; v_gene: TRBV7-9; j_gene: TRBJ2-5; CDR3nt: TGTGCCAGCAGCTTAGGACTAGGCCAAGAGACCCAGTACTTC; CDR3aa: CASSLGLGQETQYF
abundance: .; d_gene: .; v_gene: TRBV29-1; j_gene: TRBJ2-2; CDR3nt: TGCAGCGTTGGTGGGACAAGCGCGAACACCGGGGAGCTGTTTTTT; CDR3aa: CSVGGTSANTGELFF
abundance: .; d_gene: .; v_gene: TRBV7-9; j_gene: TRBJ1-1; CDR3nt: TGTGCCAGCAGCCCTAACACGGCGGGGACTGAAGCTTTCTTT; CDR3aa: CASSPNTAGTEAFF